Listed below are T cell receptor beta chains from one sample, sequenced in a study of shared clonotypes between healthy human individuals. Assay used: immunoSEQ multiplex PCR; TCRdb lists only in-frame clones, some missing. The data show about 2 million clones, about 95% seen once. Sequencing input: naive CD8+ T cells sorted from blood. The receptors come from a man between 18 and 29 years old in good health. The CDR3 runs from the conserved cysteine through the conserved F or W.

j_gene | v_gene | CDR3aa
TRBJ1-1 | TRBV5-1 | CASSFGQEAFF
TRBJ2-7 | TRBV28 | CASRGPYEQYF
TRBJ1-2 | TRBV7-8 | CASSLAGQSCTF
TRBJ2-1 | TRBV28 | CASSLPRQYSYNEQFF
TRBJ1-1 | TRBV9 | CASSEVNTEAFF
TRBJ2-3 | TRBV28 | CASSLAGGGDTQYF
TRBJ2-7 | TRBV10-3 | CAISENPGTSGRISYEQYF
TRBJ1-1 | TRBV4-1 | CASSQQGASTEAFF
TRBJ1-2 | TRBV27 | CASRSVRESYGYTF
TRBJ1-6 | TRBV9 | CASSGGDRDSPLHF
TRBJ2-1 | TRBV6-1 | CASSDYTAGASLNEQFF
TRBJ1-6 | TRBV5-4 | CASSSGGSINSPLHF
TRBJ2-7 | TRBV4-1 | CASSQVRAGGTYEQYF
TRBJ2-3 | TRBV7-9 | CASSGMDRESTDTQYF
TRBJ1-4 | TRBV28 | CASSSISTNNEKLFF
TRBJ2-5 | TRBV5-6 | CASSLELAGGTETQYF
TRBJ2-3 | TRBV7-9 | CASSSGTSGSTDTQYF
TRBJ2-7 | TRBV6-5 | CASSSLGPGEQYF
TRBJ2-7 | TRBV9 | CASSVDEGFYEQYF
TRBJ2-7 | TRBV4-1 | CASSQDTPRLAGYEQYF
TRBJ2-5 | TRBV14 | CASSPWGEETQYF
TRBJ2-3 | TRBV2 | CASRELQGATDTQYF
TRBJ2-7 | TRBV27 | CASSPTVSPYEQYF
TRBJ1-1 | TRBV27 | CASSSSTNTEAFF
TRBJ2-2 | TRBV6-5 | CASSMTGEGGELFF
TRBJ1-2 | TRBV30 | CAWGSGQHYGYTF
TRBJ1-3 | TRBV30 | CAWSDSVDTIYF
TRBJ1-1 | TRBV20-1 | CSAREAEAFF
TRBJ1-5 | TRBV5-6 | CASSLNQGNQPQHF
TRBJ1-5 | TRBV5-8 | CASSSPGQPQHF
TRBJ2-7 | TRBV2 | CASSGQVLGSYEQYF
TRBJ2-5 | TRBV30 | CAWSLILETQYF
TRBJ1-1 | TRBV5-5 | CASSWLDGGTNTEAFF
TRBJ1-2 | TRBV10-2 | CASSGSIEGGYGYTF
TRBJ2-3 | TRBV7-8 | CASSFLAAGTGSSDTQYF
TRBJ2-7 | TRBV7-9 | CASSYQQGGRVYEQYF
TRBJ1-1 | TRBV6-5 | CASSYGTGANTEAFF
TRBJ2-7 | TRBV30 | CAWSPGDRDLYEQYF
TRBJ2-4 | TRBV11-2 | CASSLGGQGLAKNIQYF
TRBJ2-7 | TRBV28 | CASSPHGRVGYEQYF